These 16 T cell receptor beta chains were all obtained from the same sample, sequenced in a study of CD4 T cells in relation to SARS-CoV-2 and coronaviruses. No antigen is known for these receptors. CD4+ T cells from unexposed donors were obtained before the COVID-19 pandemic (2011-2018). CD4+ T cells were isolated from the cells after around eleven days of culture. Repertoires were generated with immunoSEQ multiplex PCR, while TCRdb's copy carries only in-frame clones and drops some. Of about 24,000 clones detected, around 74% appear once; the ten largest clones hold around 12%. Sequencing was done on a sample of CD4+ T cells from PBMCs, cultured in vitro. These receptors were taken from a human donor in good health.

The chain carries TRBV12-3 or TRBV12-4 and TRBJ2-7; tentatively, D is TRBD1 (6 bases). Between the trimmed V and J ends, which lost 5 bases and 4 bases, there was a span of 9 bases. The CDR3 contains 12 residues. The CDR3 reads CASSQQGYEQYF. The CDR3 DNA reads as TGTGCCAGCAGTCAACAGGGATACGAGCAGTACTTC.

This clone was counted a single time. This chain connects TRBV27 to TRBJ2-5; a possible D gene is TRBD1 (6 bases). Germline V CDR1 and CDR2: MNHEY, SMNVEV (reference sequence). Deletions cut 3 bases from V and 4 bases from J, with 15 bases between. This CDR3 is built from 15 residues. For the CDR3, the DNA is TGTGCCAGCAGTTTTTCGCAGGGGCGCGGAGAGACCCAGTACTTC. Translating it yields CASSFSQGRGETQYF.

This clone was recorded once. The chain links TRBV7-8 to TRBJ1-5, with a possible D match to TRBD1 (6 bases). This CDR3 is built from 13 residues. Trimming took 5 bases from V and 7 from J, leaving 12 bases between them. Germline V lookup: CDR1 SGHVS, CDR2 FQNEAQ. The CDR3 DNA reads TGTGCCAGCAGCAAACAGGGAAACCAGCCCCAGCATTTT. Amino acids: CASSKQGNQPQHF.

The CDR3 region is CASSLREDTEAFF. CDR3 sequence (DNA): TGTGCCAGCAGCTTGAGGGAGGACACTGAAGCTTTCTTT. The V gene is TRBV7-2, the J gene TRBJ1-1; D remains ambiguous. Trimming shortened V by 3 bases and J by 3 bases, and 8 bases separated the two germline ends. Looked up from germline, CDR1 is SGHTA and CDR2 is FQGNSA. The CDR3 covers 13 residues.

The chain employs TRBV11-2 and TRBJ2-4; D uncertain. V was cut by 5 bases and J by 8 bases, with 10 bases left in between. This CDR3 comprises 12 residues. Germline CDR1 SGHAT, CDR2 FQNNGV. DNA of the CDR3: TGTGCCAGCAGCCAATTTCCGGACATTCAGTACTTC. Its protein product is CASSQFPDIQYF.

This chain joins TRBV9 and TRBJ2-7; perhaps TRBD2 as D (6 bases). Germline CDR1 SGDLS, CDR2 YYNGEE. CDR3 size: 15 residues. The V gene lost 0 bases and the J gene lost 5 bases, with 15 bases spanning the gap. The CDR3 sequence is CASSVGAGSYHEQYF. As DNA, the CDR3 is TGTGCCAGCAGCGTAGGGGCGGGATCCTACCACGAGCAGTACTTC. Full variable domain (remainder filled in from reference TRBV9 and TRBJ2-7): DSGVTQTPKHLITATGQRVTLRCSPRSGDLSVYWYQQSLDQGLQFLIQYYNGEERAKGNILERFSAQQFPDLHSELNLSSLELGDSALYFCASSVGAGSYHEQYFGPGTRLTVT.

The gene calls are TRBV28 and TRBJ1-5; D unresolved. The germline V gene encodes CDR1 MDHEN and CDR2 SYDVKM. CDR3 length: 14 residues. Trimming took off 6 bases at V and 5 bases at J, with 14 bases between the two ends. The CDR3 reads CASSAGGFDQPQHF. CDR3 nucleotides: TGTGCCAGCAGCGCCGGAGGGTTCGATCAGCCCCAGCATTTT.

The rearrangement uses TRBV14 and TRBJ2-2; a possible D gene is TRBD2 (6 bases). The CDR3 sequence is 17 residues long. V gave up 1 base and J gave up 6 bases, with 18 bases separating them. The germline CDR1 and CDR2 sequences are SGHDN and FVKESK. CDR3 in amino acids: CASSQALTGVVPGELFF. In DNA, the CDR3 is TGTGCCAGCAGCCAAGCGTTAACGGGAGTCGTGCCCGGGGAGCTGTTTTTT.

J is TRBJ2-7 and V is TRBV6-5; D gene ambiguous. V dropped 6 bases and J dropped 5 bases, with 20 bases sitting between them. Germline CDR1 and CDR2: MNHEY and SVGAGI. This CDR3 is 15 amino acids long. The CDR3: CASRNLSPSGHEQYF. As DNA, the CDR3 is TGTGCCAGCAGGAACTTAAGCCCCTCTGGCCACGAGCAGTACTTC.

The chain couples TRBV2 to TRBJ2-7, with 9 positions matching TRBD2. Germline V gene sequence: CDR1 SNHLY, CDR2 FYNNEI. This CDR3 has 17 amino acids. J gave up 6 bases and V 6 bases, and 18 bases lay outside the gene matches. The DNA for the CDR3 is TGTGCCAGCAGCCACCCACCAAGGAGGGTAGCGGGAGCCGAGCAGTACTTC. Its protein product is CASSHPPRRVAGAEQYF.

CDR3: CSASRQPSGELFF. As DNA, the CDR3 is TGCAGTGCTAGTAGGCAGCCCTCCGGGGAGCTGTTTTTT. V is TRBV20-1 and J is TRBJ2-2; D is unresolved. CDR3 length: 13 amino acids. V shed 3 bases and J shed 6 bases, with 11 bases lying between them. Germline CDR1 and CDR2: DFQATT and SNEGSKA (reference sequence).

The CDR3: CASSEEARTAGELFF. The CDR3 DNA follows: TGTGCCAGCAGTGAAGAGGCCCGCACCGCCGGGGAGCTGTTTTTT. This chain links TRBV6-4 with TRBJ2-2; D not certain. Germline V gene data show CDR1 as MRHNA and CDR2 as SNTAGT. Deletions cut 3 bases from V and 6 bases from J, with 14 bases between. This CDR3 is built from 15 residues.

V is TRBV2 and J is TRBJ2-5; 7 positions match TRBD1. Germline CDR1 SNHLY, CDR2 FYNNEI. V shed 1 base and J 1 base; nucleotides not matched to a gene: 3. This CDR3 spans 15 amino acids. CDR3 DNA sequence: TGTGCCAGCAGTGAAGTTCGGACAGGCCAAGAGACCCAGTACTTC. Translation gives CASSEVRTGQETQYF. Using reference TRBV2 and TRBJ2-5 for the parts outside the CDR3, the full variable domain is EPEVTQTPSHQVTQMGQEVILRCVPISNHLYFYWYRQILGQKVEFLVSFYNNEISEKSEIFDDQFSVERPDGSNFTLKIRSTKLEDSAMYFCASSEVRTGQETQYFGPGTRLLVL.

The rearrangement uses TRBV7-9 and TRBJ2-3; 7 bases fit TRBD1. The CDR3 is 15 amino acids. Germline CDR1 and CDR2: SEHNR and FQNEAQ (reference sequence). Trimming at V came to 4 bases and at J to 6 bases, leaving 10 bases not matched to a gene. The CDR3, as DNA: TGTGCCAGCAGCTCCGGACAGGCCCACGGGGATACGCAGTATTTT. Residues: CASSSGQAHGDTQYF.

The chain has TRBV19 and TRBJ1-2; 9 nucleotides agree with TRBD1. CDR3 length equals 14 residues. Germline V gives CDR1 LNHDA, CDR2 SQIVND (reference sequence). Trimming at V came to 8 bases and at J to 2 bases, leaving 6 bases not matched to a gene. The CDR3 DNA follows: TGTGCCAGTCGGACCGGGACAGGGAACTATGGCTACACCTTC. It yields the protein CASRTGTGNYGYTF.

This chain links TRBV25-1 with TRBJ2-2, with D possibly being TRBD2 (5 bases). The CDR3 is made up of 14 amino acids. The V end lost 2 bases, the J end lost 3 bases, and 7 bases lay between the germline ends. The germline gives CDR1 MGHDK, CDR2 SYGVNS. As DNA, the CDR3 is TGTGCCAGCAGTGAAGCGAGGGACACCGGGGAGCTGTTTTTT. As protein: CASSEARDTGELFF.